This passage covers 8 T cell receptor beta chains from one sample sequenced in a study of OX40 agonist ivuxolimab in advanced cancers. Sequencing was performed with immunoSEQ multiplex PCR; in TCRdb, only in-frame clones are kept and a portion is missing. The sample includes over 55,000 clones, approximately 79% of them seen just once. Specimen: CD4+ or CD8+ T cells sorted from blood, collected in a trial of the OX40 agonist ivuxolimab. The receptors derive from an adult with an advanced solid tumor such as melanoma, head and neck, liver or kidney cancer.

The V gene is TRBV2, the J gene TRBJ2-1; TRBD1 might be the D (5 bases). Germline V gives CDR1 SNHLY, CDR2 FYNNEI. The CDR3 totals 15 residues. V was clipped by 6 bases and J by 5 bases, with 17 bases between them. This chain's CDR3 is CASRGRDGGNNEQFF. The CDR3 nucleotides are TGTGCCAGCAGAGGCAGGGATGGTGGTAACAATGAGCAGTTCTTC.

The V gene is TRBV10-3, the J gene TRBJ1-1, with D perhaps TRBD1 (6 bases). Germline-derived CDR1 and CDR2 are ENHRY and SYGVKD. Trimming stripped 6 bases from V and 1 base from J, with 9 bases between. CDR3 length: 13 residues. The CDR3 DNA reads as TGTGCCATCAGCTTACAGGGGAACACTGAAGCTTTCTTT. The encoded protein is CAISLQGNTEAFF.

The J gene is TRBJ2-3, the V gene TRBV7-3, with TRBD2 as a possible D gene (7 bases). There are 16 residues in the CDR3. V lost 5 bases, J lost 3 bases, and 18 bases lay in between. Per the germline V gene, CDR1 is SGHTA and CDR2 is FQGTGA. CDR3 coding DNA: TGTGCCAGCAGCCCCTACCCACGGGGGGCTACAGATACGCAGTATTTT. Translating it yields CASSPYPRGATDTQYF.

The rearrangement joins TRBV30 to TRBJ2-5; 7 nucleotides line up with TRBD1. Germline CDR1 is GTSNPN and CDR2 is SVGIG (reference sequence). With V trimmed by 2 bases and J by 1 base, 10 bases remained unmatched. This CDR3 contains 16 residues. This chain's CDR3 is CAWSFKGAKSQETQYF. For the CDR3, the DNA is TGTGCCTGGAGTTTTAAGGGGGCCAAGAGCCAAGAGACCCAGTACTTC.

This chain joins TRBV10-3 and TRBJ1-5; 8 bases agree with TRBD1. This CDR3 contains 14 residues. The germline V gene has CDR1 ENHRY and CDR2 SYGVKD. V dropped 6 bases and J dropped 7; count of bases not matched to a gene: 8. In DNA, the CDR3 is TGTGCCATCAGCAAGGACAGGGCAGCCCAGCCCCAGCATTTT. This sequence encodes CAISKDRAAQPQHF.

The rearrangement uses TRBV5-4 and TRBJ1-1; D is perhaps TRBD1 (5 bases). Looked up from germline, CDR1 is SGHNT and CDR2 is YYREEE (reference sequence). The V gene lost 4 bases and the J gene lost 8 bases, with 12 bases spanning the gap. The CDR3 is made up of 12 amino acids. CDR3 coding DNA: TGTGCCAGCAGCCCACAGGCTGCCGAAGCTTTCTTT. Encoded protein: CASSPQAAEAFF.

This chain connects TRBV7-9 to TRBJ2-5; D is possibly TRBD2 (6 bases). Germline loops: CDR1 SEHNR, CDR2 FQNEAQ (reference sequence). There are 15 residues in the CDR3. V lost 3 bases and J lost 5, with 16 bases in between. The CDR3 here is CASSFTVGGLETQYF. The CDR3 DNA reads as TGTGCCAGCAGCTTTACTGTTGGAGGGCTCGAGACCCAGTACTTC.

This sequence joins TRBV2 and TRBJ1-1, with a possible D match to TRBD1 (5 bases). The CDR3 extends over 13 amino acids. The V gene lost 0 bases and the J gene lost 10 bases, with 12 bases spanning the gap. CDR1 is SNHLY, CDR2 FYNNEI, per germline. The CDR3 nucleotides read TGTGCCAGCAGTGAAGCAGGGGATGGGTCAGCTTTCTTT. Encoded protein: CASSEAGDGSAFF.